The source of this TCR beta chain is a study of OX40 agonist ivuxolimab in advanced cancers. Looking at the study overall: Three patients, one with hepatocellular carcinoma and two with cutaneous melanoma, achieved partial responses.

CDR1 SGHRS and CDR2 YFSETQ come from the germline V gene. This CDR3 is built from 14 residues. With 4 bases clipped from V and 3 bases from J, the junction kept 4 bases outside the gene matches. Generated by immunoSEQ multiplex PCR, the TCRdb table keeps only in-frame clones and is missing some. The sample shows about 78,000 clones, roughly 84% of them seen only once. Sample: CD4+ or CD8+ T cells sorted from blood, taken in a trial of the OX40 agonist ivuxolimab. This sequence originates from an adult with an advanced solid tumor such as melanoma, head and neck, liver or kidney cancer. V is TRBV5-1 and J is TRBJ1-3; 7 bases align to TRBD1. In nucleotides, the CDR3 is TGCGCCAGCAGCCCCGGACAGGTTGGAAACACCATATATTTT. Its protein is CASSPGQVGNTIYF.